The clone carrying this T cell receptor beta chain has just a few counts. Its target is unknown. The sample originates from a study of post-analysis software for immune sequencing data. Study conclusions and caveats: There were five or six TRBV segments more frequent in patients than controls, and TRBV5-6, TRBV5-1 and TRBV20-1 were among them.

Sequencing libraries made from TCR beta cDNA carried unique molecular identifiers. Each CDR3 protein is one row after TCRdb ran MiXCR on the PCR reads. The sample holds 450,000 to 700,000 distinct CDR3 sequences, roughly two fifths seen once. The ends were cut back, 5 bases at V and 0 bases at J, with 11 bases in the middle. CDR1 and CDR2 (germline): MNHEY, SVGAGI. CDR3 size: 15 residues. The sequenced sample consisted of blood. This clonotype was obtained from a girl under 18 with multiple sclerosis. The chain has TRBV6-5 and TRBJ2-1; D uncertain. This CDR3 is CASSHKTSSYNEQFF. The DNA of the CDR3 is TGTGCCAGCAGTCACAAGACAAGCTCCTACAATGAGCAGTTCTTC.